Shown below are 27 T cell receptor beta chains from a single sample sequenced in a study of blood T cells in healthy people across ages. Using a J-beta primer mix together with a sample-barcoded 5' primer, a second PCR was run for roughly 6 to 11 cycles. TCRdb ran MiXCR on the 5' RACE reads and lists one entry per CDR3 protein. The data show around 790,000 distinct CDR3 sequences, under 45% seen once. Sequences were obtained from blood. These TCRs come from a man in his sixties in good health.

The sample holds a few counts of this clonotype. The chain combines TRBV6-1 with TRBJ1-2; D perhaps matches TRBD1 (5 bases). CDR3 length equals 14 residues. Trimming pared 5 bases from V and 1 base from J, leaving 11 bases between. The germline V gene encodes CDR1 MNHNS and CDR2 SASEGT. CDR3 in amino acids: CASSPRGFNYGYTF. CDR3 nucleotide sequence: TGTGCCAGCAGTCCACGGGGGTTTAACTATGGCTACACCTTC.

This chain joins TRBV4-1 and TRBJ2-6; 9 bases fit TRBD1. In germline, CDR1 is MGHRA, CDR2 YSYEKL. The CDR3 contains 21 residues. The V segment lost 0 bases and the J segment 0 bases; nucleotides outside the gene matches: 12. The CDR3 here is CASSQDGGRTGALSGANVLTF. CDR3 nucleotide sequence: TGCGCCAGCAGCCAAGATGGAGGTCGGACAGGGGCCCTCTCTGGGGCCAACGTCCTGACTTTC.

The chain links TRBV4-1 to TRBJ1-5, with D tentatively TRBD1 (5 bases). The germline V gene encodes CDR1 MGHRA and CDR2 YSYEKL. CDR3 length: 15 amino acids. V lost 1 base and J lost 7, with 14 bases in between. The CDR3 is CASSQASGFGQPQHF. For the CDR3, the DNA is TGCGCCAGCAGCCAAGCGTCAGGGTTTGGGCAGCCCCAGCATTTT.

This rearrangement joins TRBV24-1 to TRBJ2-5; 12 bases agree with TRBD2. The CDR3 totals 18 residues. The junction had 13 bases not matched to a gene; V was cut back by 2 bases and J by 7 bases. Germline assignment: CDR1 KGHDR and CDR2 SFDVKD. CDR3 residues: CATSDWMTSGRTKMTQYF. The CDR3 nucleotides read TGTGCCACCAGTGATTGGATGACTAGCGGGAGAACCAAGATGACCCAGTACTTC.

The genes are TRBV7-9 and TRBJ2-7; 7 bases line up with TRBD1. CDR3 length: 15 amino acids. Trimming removed 2 bases from V and 0 bases from J; junction bases left unmatched: 4. Germline V CDR1 and CDR2: SEHNR, FQNEAQ (reference sequence). The CDR3 loop is CASSLQGVSSYEQYF. Here the CDR3 DNA reads TGTGCCAGCAGCTTACAGGGGGTAAGCTCCTACGAGCAGTACTTC.

The V and J genes are TRBV5-1 and TRBJ2-2; no reliable D call. Germline lookup yields CDR1 SGHRS and CDR2 YFSETQ. CDR3 size: 17 residues. V shed 4 bases and J shed 0 bases, with 16 bases lying between them. The CDR3 here is CASSGLITPANTGELFF. The CDR3 DNA reads as TGCGCCAGCAGCGGATTGATAACCCCTGCGAACACCGGGGAGCTGTTTTTT. Supplemented by reference TRBV5-1 and TRBJ2-2, the full variable domain reads KAGVTQTPRYLIKTRGQQVTLSCSPISGHRSVSWYQQTPGQGLQFLFEYFSETQRNKGNFPGRFSGRQFSNSRSEMNVSTLELGDSALYLCASSGLITPANTGELFFGEGSRLTVL.

This clonotype has a handful of counts. This chain links TRBV20-1 with TRBJ2-7, with TRBD1 matching over 8 bases. CDR1 and CDR2 (germline): DFQATT, SNEGSKA (reference sequence). The CDR3 is made up of 15 amino acids. V dropped 7 bases and J dropped 3; count of bases not matched to a gene: 14. The chain's CDR3 is CSGSPQTGDLYEQYF. As DNA, the CDR3 is TGCAGTGGATCCCCACAGACAGGGGATCTCTACGAGCAGTACTTC.

This chain joins TRBV9 and TRBJ2-3, with D unresolved. Germline lookup yields CDR1 SGDLS and CDR2 YYNGEE. The CDR3 is made up of 15 amino acids. With 0 bases removed from V and 5 bases from J, the gap between germline ends came to 13 bases. Here the CDR3 DNA reads TGTGCCAGCAGCGTAGTCGCCGGCCGTCAAGATACGCAGTATTTT. Protein: CASSVVAGRQDTQYF.

This clonotype was observed a few times. The J gene is TRBJ2-7, the V gene TRBV28; 14 nucleotides agree with TRBD2. The V gene's germline CDR1 is MDHEN and CDR2 SYDVKM. Trimming removed 4 bases from V and 2 bases from J; junction bases left unmatched: 19. CDR3 length equals 21 residues. In nucleotides, the CDR3 is TGTGCCAGCAGTTCCCTGACTAGCGGGGGGGATAGGAATTTTAGAGCCTACGAGCAGTACTTC. Its translation is CASSSLTSGGDRNFRAYEQYF.

The rearrangement uses TRBV27 and TRBJ2-1, with TRBD2 identical over 11 bases. The V gene end was trimmed by 4 bases and the J gene end by 8 bases; junction bases not matched to a gene: 7. The CDR3 is made up of 15 amino acids. CDR1 is MNHEY, CDR2 SMNVEV, per germline (reference sequence). The chain's CDR3 is CASSSYSGGAHEQFF. In DNA form, the CDR3 reads TGTGCCAGCAGTTCGTATAGCGGGGGGGCGCATGAGCAGTTCTTC.

The V gene is TRBV12-3 or TRBV12-4, the J gene TRBJ1-1; D not resolved. With 2 bases removed from V and 1 base from J, the gap between germline ends came to 8 bases. The CDR3 contains 14 residues. CDR3 DNA sequence: TGTGCCAGCAGTTTAAGACGGACGAACACTGAAGCTTTCTTT. Amino acids: CASSLRRTNTEAFF.

This sequence joins TRBV7-2 and TRBJ2-3; 8 bases are a match to TRBD2. The trim removed 8 bases at V and 2 bases at J, leaving 6 bases unmatched. Per the germline V gene, CDR1 is SGHTA and CDR2 is FQGNSA. This CDR3 is built from 14 residues. DNA of the CDR3: TGTGCCAGCGCCATAGCGGGGCCCACAGATACGCAGTATTTT. Amino acids: CASAIAGPTDTQYF.

This clonotype has only a few counts. The J gene is TRBJ1-4, the V gene TRBV25-1; D might be TRBD1 (5 bases). V was clipped by 3 bases and J by 7 bases, with 12 bases between them. The CDR3 runs to 14 residues. The V gene's germline CDR1 is MGHDK and CDR2 SYGVNS. For the CDR3, the DNA is TGTGCCAGCAGTGACAGGCAGGGAGGTGAAAAACTGTTTTTT. This encodes CASSDRQGGEKLFF.

The rearrangement uses TRBV9 and TRBJ2-6, with D possibly being TRBD1 (6 bases). Looked up from germline, CDR1 is SGDLS and CDR2 is YYNGEE. The V and J ends lost 4 bases and 1 base respectively, with 18 bases between them. This CDR3 has 18 residues. The chain's CDR3 is CASSFTGILLSGANVLTF. CDR3 DNA: TGTGCCAGCAGCTTTACAGGGATACTCCTGTCTGGGGCCAACGTCCTGACTTTC.

The V and J genes are TRBV27 and TRBJ2-1; 9 bases align to TRBD2. In germline, CDR1 is MNHEY, CDR2 SMNVEV (reference sequence). The CDR3 loop spans 16 amino acids. J lost 7 bases, V lost 0 bases, and 7 bases had no gene match. The CDR3, as DNA: TGTGCCAGCAGTTTATCGCTAGCGGGGCTTAGGAATGAGCAGTTCTTC. Protein sequence: CASSLSLAGLRNEQFF.

The chain combines TRBV18 with TRBJ2-1; D ambiguous. CDR1 is KGHSH, CDR2 LQKENI, per germline. CDR3 length equals 15 residues. The V end was cut by 2 bases, the J end by 5 bases, with 13 bases between. CDR3 amino acids: CASSPFRTLDNEQFF. CDR3 coding DNA: TGTGCCAGCTCACCATTCCGGACGCTAGACAATGAGCAGTTCTTC.

This clonotype was found a few times. The chain uses TRBV10-3 and TRBJ2-5; the match to TRBD2 covers 9 bases. CDR1 is ENHRY, CDR2 SYGVKD, per germline. The V gene end was trimmed by 7 bases and the J gene end by 2 bases; junction bases not matched to a gene: 11. CDR3 length equals 16 residues. In DNA, the CDR3 is TGTGCCATCATGTCGGCTAGCGGGGCCACACAAGAGACCCAGTACTTC. This sequence encodes CAIMSASGATQETQYF.

This sequence joins TRBV5-1 and TRBJ2-1; D remains unclear. There are 15 residues in the CDR3. Trimming removed 1 base from V and 7 bases from J, with 15 bases in between. Germline V lookup: CDR1 SGHRS, CDR2 YFSETQ. Here the CDR3 DNA reads TGCGCCAGCAGCTTGAGGCAGACCTCTCGGAATGAGCAGTTCTTC. It is translated as CASSLRQTSRNEQFF.

This clonotype has only a few counts. CDR3 amino acids: CASSYSGDRALAKNIQYF. CDR3 nucleotides: TGTGCCAGCAGTTACTCTGGGGACAGGGCTTTAGCCAAAAACATTCAGTACTTC. V usage is TRBV6-2 or TRBV6-3 and J usage is TRBJ2-4, with 9 bases fitting TRBD1. V lost 0 bases and J lost 0; bases outside the gene matches: 6. This CDR3 comprises 18 residues. Per the germline V gene, CDR1 is MNHEY and CDR2 is SVGEGT.

This clonotype was observed a few times. The chain carries TRBV14 and TRBJ1-6; D is perhaps TRBD1 (5 bases). Trimming shortened V by 4 bases and J by 9 bases, and 13 bases separated the two germline ends. The CDR3 sequence is 14 residues long. The germline V gene encodes CDR1 SGHDN and CDR2 FVKESK. The CDR3: CASSPGTQVSPLHF. The CDR3, as DNA: TGTGCCAGCAGCCCCGGGACGCAGGTTTCACCCCTCCACTTT.

This clonotype was counted only a few times. The chain has TRBV12-3 or TRBV12-4 and TRBJ1-1, with 7 bases matching TRBD1. J was trimmed by 6 bases and V by 3 bases; bases with no gene match: 10. This CDR3 has 15 residues. In nucleotides, the CDR3 is TGTGCCAGCAGTTTCAGACAGGGCAGTTCGGCTGAAGCTTTCTTT. Amino acids: CASSFRQGSSAEAFF.

V and J are TRBV5-1 and TRBJ2-7; 8 bases agree with TRBD1. The CDR3 length is 16 residues. CDR1 and CDR2 (germline): SGHRS, YFSETQ. Losses at the gene ends were 4 bases for V and 2 bases for J; bases not matched to a gene: 11. CDR3: CASSLDRERDPYEQYF. Here the CDR3 DNA reads TGCGCCAGCAGCCTGGACAGGGAGAGAGACCCCTACGAGCAGTACTTC. The full variable domain, completed using reference TRBV5-1 and TRBJ2-7, is KAGVTQTPRYLIKTRGQQVTLSCSPISGHRSVSWYQQTPGQGLQFLFEYFSETQRNKGNFPGRFSGRQFSNSRSEMNVSTLELGDSALYLCASSLDRERDPYEQYFGPGTRLTVT.

This clonotype was picked up many times. The chain links TRBV29-1 to TRBJ2-7; D is possibly TRBD2 (6 bases). From germline, CDR1 is SQVTM and CDR2 ANQGSEA. The CDR3 covers 13 residues. V was cut by 1 base and J by 5 bases, with 12 bases left in between. CDR3 in amino acids: CSVEGPGGNEQYF. The CDR3 DNA sequence: TGCAGCGTTGAAGGCCCCGGCGGGAACGAGCAGTACTTC.

Only a few counts were recorded for this clonotype. The chain has TRBV5-1 and TRBJ2-7, with D hard to call. CDR3 length: 13 amino acids. Trimming removed 4 bases from V and 0 bases from J, with 8 bases in between. CDR1 is SGHRS and CDR2 is YFSETQ in the germline V gene. CDR3 nucleotide sequence: TGCGCCAGCAGCAAAGACGTCTCCTACGAGCAGTACTTC. This codes for CASSKDVSYEQYF.

The gene calls are TRBV3-1 and TRBJ1-6; D gene unclear. CDR1 LGHDT and CDR2 YNNKEL come from the germline V gene (reference sequence). V was trimmed by 4 bases and J by 5 bases, leaving 6 bases between them. The CDR3 length is 13 residues. The CDR3 DNA follows: TGTGCCAGCAGCCTCCGGGATAATTCACCCCTCCACTTT. Residues: CASSLRDNSPLHF.

In nucleotides, the CDR3 is TGTGCCAGCAGTTTGGGGGCTCGGGGTGAGCAGTTCTTC. Translating it yields CASSLGARGEQFF. The J gene is TRBJ2-1, the V gene TRBV28, with D possibly matching TRBD1 (6 bases). V shed 3 bases and J shed 9 bases, with 12 bases lying between them. Germline CDR1 reads MDHEN; CDR2 reads SYDVKM. This CDR3 has 13 residues. Together with reference TRBV28 and TRBJ2-1, the CDR3 gives the full variable domain: DVKVTQSSRYLVKRTGEKVFLECVQDMDHENMFWYRQDPGLGLRLIYFSYDVKMKEKGDIPEGYSVSREKKERFSLILESASTNQTSMYLCASSLGARGEQFFGPGTRLTVL.

V and J are TRBV10-3 and TRBJ2-1; 8 bases match TRBD2. V shed 4 bases, J shed 5 bases, and the junction held 7 bases outside the gene matches. There are 15 residues in the CDR3. The germline V gene encodes CDR1 ENHRY and CDR2 SYGVKD. This CDR3 reads CAISGTGLGNNEQFF. The DNA of the CDR3 is TGTGCCATCAGTGGAACGGGACTAGGAAACAATGAGCAGTTCTTC.